The entry below gives a single T cell receptor (beta chain) sequence along with its context. The antigen remains unidentified. The record originates from a study of cytomegalovirus exposure and HLA in healthy donors. For the study at large: Later analysis reported that the roughly 110 validation repertoires shared the platform of the approximately 690 first-cohort repertoires. Findings of the study overall: The study listed approximately 160 cytomegalovirus-associated TCR beta chains.

J was trimmed by 2 bases and V by 8 bases; bases with no gene match: 4. Germline V lookup: CDR1 MNHNS, CDR2 SASEGT. The CDR3 totals 13 residues. The approximately 130-subject validation cohort, separate from the approximately 640-subject first cohort, included the donors. Method: immunoSEQ multiplex PCR; TCRdb's copy keeps in-frame clones and lacks some. The sample includes some 83,000 clones, around 94% of them seen just once. This TCR derives from a woman aged 18-29 years in good health and CMV-seropositive. This chain joins TRBV6-1 and TRBJ2-7; TRBD1 matches 9 bases. Sequencing was done on a sample of PBMCs. The CDR3 sequence: CASGRDRAYEQYF. In DNA, the CDR3 is TGTGCCAGCGGGAGGGACAGGGCCTACGAGCAGTACTTC.